Given below is one T cell receptor beta chain in context. Its cognate antigen is unknown. The protocol was immunoSEQ multiplex PCR, while the TCRdb copy is restricted to in-frame clones and leaves out a portion. Of some 60,000 clones in the sample, less than 90% were seen once. This sample was included in a study of OX40 agonist ivuxolimab in advanced cancers. Study context: Mean age approximately 66 years, range roughly 23 to 79; about 81% male.

Baseline was the first blood sampling point, followed by cycle 4 day 1 and cycle 7 day 1. Overall study results and limits: Dosing at 0.1 to 3.0 mg/kg was accompanied by clonal expansion of CD4+ and CD8+ blood T cells by week 6.

Germline V CDR1 and CDR2: LGHNA, YSLEER. The CDR3 has 13 amino acids. V lost 0 bases and J lost 7, with 7 bases in between. The sequences come from CD4+ or CD8+ T cells sorted from blood, collected in a trial of the OX40 agonist ivuxolimab. This sequence was found in an adult with an advanced solid tumor such as melanoma, head and neck, liver or kidney cancer. The chain has TRBV4-3 and TRBJ2-1; no clear D gene. CDR3 in amino acids: CASSQDTRNEQFF. The CDR3 DNA follows: TGCGCCAGCAGCCAAGATACAAGAAATGAGCAGTTCTTC.